This T cell receptor (beta chain) was obtained from a study of T cell clonotyping in hematopoietic cell transplantation. As for time point: recipient sample about 28 days before transplant, after cytoreduction. Trimming cost V 1 base and J 0 bases, with 13 bases left between them. The V gene's germline CDR1 is LGHNA and CDR2 YNFKEQ. The CDR3 contains 16 residues. Sequencing used immunoSEQ multiplex PCR; TCRdb keeps in-frame clones, though not all of them. The sample has 46,000 or so clones, 65% to 90% seen once. This chain connects TRBV4-2 to TRBJ2-7; D call uncertain. This sequence was found in a man between 60 and 75 years old with biphenotypic leukemia. Some clones in this sample may be carry-over from other donors' samples. Sequencing was performed on peripheral blood mononuclear cells, taken before stem cell transplant. Here the CDR3 DNA reads TGTGCCAGCAGCCAAGGGATCGCTGTATCCTCCTACGAGCAGTACTTC. Translation gives CASSQGIAVSSYEQYF.